The present entry profiles one TCR beta chain with its context. This clonotype showed up just once. This receptor's antigen is unknown. Base qualities were left out, and no much larger clone turns up one base away. One read amounts to weak evidence. This specimen's time point label, interpreted: blood at routine non-recurrence follow-up after resection. Without any cell sorting, TCR sequencing was performed on whole RNA extracted either from tumor and nontumor lung tissue or from cryopreserved PBMC samples. Patients were selected for TCR sequencing only if sufficient RNA was available from at least two tumor regions. Receptor amplification or capture employed 5' RACE. Sequencing relied on a NextSeq 500. In the TCR library protocol, a unique molecular identifier was attached to each TCR cDNA molecule so that PCR and sequencing errors could be corrected. As for how the authors treated the data: TCR identification, UMI-based error correction and CDR3 extraction were all carried out with Decombinator tools. Expanded TCRs were defined as those above a frequency of 2 per 1,000, corresponding to the top 1% of the tumor frequency distribution. Renyi diversity was calculated using the R vegan package after each repertoire was subsampled 100 times to 5,000 TCRs. To build CDR3 similarity networks, amino acid triplet string-kernel similarity was used, and CDR3s were connected when their pairwise similarity was above 0.82. The public reads were reanalyzed by TCRdb: fastp trimming at Q25, MiXCR alignment, in-frame beta chains only. Duplicate CDR3 protein sequences are folded into a single record with the most common DNA and genes. The V and J calls come from TCRdb's annotation, not from the publication. The sample table lists fewer than 150,000 distinct CDR3 sequences, more than 10% of them with a count of one. The leading ten clones occupy about 24% of the sample.

The data are from a study of spatial heterogeneity in lung cancer (dated by TCRdb to between 2018 and 2021). Background on the whole study: Donors were some 78 patients with early-stage, untreated non-small cell lung cancer from the lung TRACERx cohort. Follow-up PBMC samples were sequenced whenever available, and the median time to follow-up was roughly two years after resection. More beta-chain than alpha-chain transcripts were consistently detected, likely reflecting higher beta-chain transcript abundance. In the raw uncorrected reads, each unique combination of TCR and UMI appeared on average more than ten times. The study quantitatively compared TCR alpha and beta repertoires across multiple tumor regions, matched nontumor lung and blood in non-small cell lung cancer. Nonsynonymous mutation counts, determined by whole-exome sequencing of tumor tissue, were related to features of the TCR repertoire. At surgery, about 210 tumor regions, around 67 matched nontumor lung samples and 45 to 60 PBMC samples were TCR-sequenced for both alpha and beta chains.

CDR1 and CDR2, looked up from the germline V gene (reference sequence), are SGHKS and YYEKEE. The CDR3 measures 15 amino acids from cysteine to phenylalanine. The retained sequence is limited to the CDR3, 45 bases, with the frame set at the first base. After removal of 0 bases from V and 3 bases from J, the junction retains 5 bases not matched to a gene. The research as a whole found: Additional single-cell paired TCR alpha and beta sequencing was considered necessary to confirm, at a functional level, the hypothesis that regional TCRs recognize regional mutations. Ubiquitous expanded tumor TCRs were found in blood more often at tumor resection than at routine follow-up. Only roughly 15 patients were included in the comparisons of baseline and follow-up blood repertoires.

The input for sequencing was PBMCs, taken at follow-up. The TCR was taken from a female donor with early-stage non-small cell lung cancer. The rearrangement combines TRBV5-5 with TRBJ2-7; TRBD2 matches 8 bases in the middle. The DNA is as follows: TGTGCCAGCAGCTTGGCGACTAGCGTAGGCTACGAGCAGTACTTC. This translates into CASSLATSVGYEQYF.